This TCR beta chain was identified during a study of CD8 T cells in Susac syndrome. Trimming left V 5 bases short and J 5 bases short, with 5 bases between. Germline lookup yields CDR1 SQVTM and CDR2 ANQGSEA. The CDR3 extends over 10 amino acids. cDNA came from roughly 0.47 to 1 ug RNA primed by random hexamers. TCRdb analysed the immunoSEQ multiplex PCR reads with MiXCR anew, one entry per CDR3 protein. The table lists some 260,000 distinct CDR3 sequences, more than 75% of them singletons. This clonotype was detected a few times. Source material: CD8+ T cells from PBMCs. This chain links TRBV29-1 with TRBJ2-3, with TRBD2 as a possible D gene (5 bases). The clonotype originates from a human donor with multiple sclerosis. CDR3 loop: CSVRGDTQYF. The DNA of the CDR3 is TGCAGCGTTCGGGGAGATACGCAGTATTTT.